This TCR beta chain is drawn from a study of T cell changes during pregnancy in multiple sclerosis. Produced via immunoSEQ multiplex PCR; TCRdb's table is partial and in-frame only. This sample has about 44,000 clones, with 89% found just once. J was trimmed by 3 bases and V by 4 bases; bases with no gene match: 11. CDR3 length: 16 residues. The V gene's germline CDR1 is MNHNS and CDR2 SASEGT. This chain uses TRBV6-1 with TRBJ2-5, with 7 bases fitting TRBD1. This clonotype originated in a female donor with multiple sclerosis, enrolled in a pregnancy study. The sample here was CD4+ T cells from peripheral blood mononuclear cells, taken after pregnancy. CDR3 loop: CASSAQTQTGKETQYF. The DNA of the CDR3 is TGTGCCAGCAGTGCCCAAACACAGACAGGGAAAGAGACCCAGTACTTC.